The text below deals with one T cell receptor (beta chain). Its antigen remains unknown. TCR beta sequencing was performed on blood CD8+ and CD4+ T cells. RNA amounts of roughly 0.45 to 1 ug underwent reverse transcription with random hexamers. Across 54 Vbeta and 13 Jbeta, TCR beta CDR3 was amplified with immunoSEQ multiplex PCR. TCRdb re-derived calls from the immunoSEQ multiplex PCR reads in MiXCR, one entry per CDR3 protein. The sample holds around 150,000 distinct CDR3 sequences, 94% seen once. This specimen comes from a study of CD8 T cells in Susac syndrome. Study observations and caveats: The relatively small number of individuals in the TCR sequencing and HLA analysis was acknowledged by the study.

Sequenced: CD8+ T cells from PBMCs. This receptor was taken from a human donor in good health.

The CDR3 protein is CASSLTLYEQYF. CDR3 coding DNA: TGTGCCAGCAGCTTGACCCTCTACGAGCAGTACTTC. The V call is TRBV11-2, the J call TRBJ2-7; D is unclear. Trimming stripped 3 bases from V and 3 bases from J, with 6 bases between. CDR1 is SGHAT, CDR2 FQNNGV, per germline. This CDR3 has 12 residues.